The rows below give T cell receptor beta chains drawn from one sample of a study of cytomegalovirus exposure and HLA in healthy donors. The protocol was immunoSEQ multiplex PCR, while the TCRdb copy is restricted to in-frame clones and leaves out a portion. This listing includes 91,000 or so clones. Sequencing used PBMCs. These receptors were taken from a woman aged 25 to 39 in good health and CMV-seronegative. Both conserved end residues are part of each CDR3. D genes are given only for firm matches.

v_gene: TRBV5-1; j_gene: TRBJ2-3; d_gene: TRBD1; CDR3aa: CASSLAGQGSPDTQYF; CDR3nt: TGCGCCAGCAGCTTGGCCGGACAGGGAAGCCCAGATACGCAGTATTTT
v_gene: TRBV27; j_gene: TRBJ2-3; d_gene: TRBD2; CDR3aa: CASSLFLAGVDTQYF; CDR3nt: TGTGCCAGCAGTTTATTCCTAGCGGGGGTGGATACGCAGTATTTT
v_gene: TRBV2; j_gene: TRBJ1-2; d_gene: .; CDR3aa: CAILAGRTASSNYGYTF; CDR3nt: TGTGCCATCCTGGCGGGCAGGACGGCTTCTTCTAACTATGGCTACACCTTC
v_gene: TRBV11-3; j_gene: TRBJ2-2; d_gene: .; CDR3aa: CASSLGQGNTGELFF; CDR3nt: TGTGCCAGCAGCTTAGGGCAGGGGAACACCGGGGAGCTGTTTTTT
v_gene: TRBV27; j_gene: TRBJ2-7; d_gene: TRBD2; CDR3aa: CASSRGEVRTSGGDGVSYEQYF; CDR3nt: TGTGCCAGCAGCAGGGGGGAGGTCCGGACTAGCGGGGGAGATGGAGTATCCTACGAGCAGTACTTC
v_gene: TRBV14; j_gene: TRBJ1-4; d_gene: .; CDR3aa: CASSPVGANEKLFF; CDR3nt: TGTGCCAGCAGCCCCGTAGGGGCTAATGAAAAACTGTTTTTT
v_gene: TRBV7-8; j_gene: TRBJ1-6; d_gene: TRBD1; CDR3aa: CASSIMGQGNSPLHF; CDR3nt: TGTGCCAGCAGCATCATGGGACAGGGAAATTCACCCCTCCACTTT
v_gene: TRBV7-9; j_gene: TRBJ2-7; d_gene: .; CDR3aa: CASSLATGGADEQYF; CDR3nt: TGTGCCAGCAGCTTAGCTACAGGGGGGGCCGACGAGCAGTACTTC
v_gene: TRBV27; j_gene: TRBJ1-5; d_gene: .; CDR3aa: CASSRGYSNQPQHF; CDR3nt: TGTGCCAGCAGTCGCGGGTATAGCAATCAGCCCCAGCATTTT
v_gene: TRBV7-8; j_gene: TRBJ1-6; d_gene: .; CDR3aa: CASSLDKPSYNSPLHF; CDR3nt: TGTGCCAGCAGCTTAGATAAGCCCTCCTATAATTCACCCCTCCACTTT
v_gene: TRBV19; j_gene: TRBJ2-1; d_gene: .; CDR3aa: CASSIEWTNPYNEQFF; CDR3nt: TGTGCCAGTAGTATAGAGTGGACAAACCCATACAATGAGCAGTTCTTC
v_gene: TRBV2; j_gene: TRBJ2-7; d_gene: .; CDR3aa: CASSEARPGIYEQYF; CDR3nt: TGTGCCAGCAGTGAAGCCCGCCCAGGGATATACGAGCAGTACTTC
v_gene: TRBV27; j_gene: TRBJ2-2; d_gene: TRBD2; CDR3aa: CASSPPGLAVANTGELFF; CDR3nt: TGTGCCAGCAGTCCGCCGGGACTAGCGGTAGCGAACACCGGGGAGCTGTTTTTT
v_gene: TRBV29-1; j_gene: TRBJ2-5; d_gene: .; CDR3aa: CSVEDLGLQETQYF; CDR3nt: TGCAGCGTTGAAGATCTAGGTCTACAAGAGACCCAGTACTTC
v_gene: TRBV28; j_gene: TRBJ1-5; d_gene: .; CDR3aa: CASSLQQVNQPQHF; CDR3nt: TGTGCCAGCAGTTTACAACAGGTCAATCAGCCCCAGCATTTT
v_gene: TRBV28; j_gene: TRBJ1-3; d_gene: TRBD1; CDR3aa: CASRQDRGVNTIYF; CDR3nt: TGTGCCAGCAGACAGGACAGGGGAGTAAACACCATATATTTT
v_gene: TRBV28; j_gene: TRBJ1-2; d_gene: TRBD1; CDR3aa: CATGTGRVYGYTF; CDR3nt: TGTGCCACCGGGACAGGTCGGGTCTATGGCTACACCTTC
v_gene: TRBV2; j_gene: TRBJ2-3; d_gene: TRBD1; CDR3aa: CASSGQGASDTQYF; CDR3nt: TGTGCCAGCAGTGGACAGGGGGCATCAGATACGCAGTATTTT
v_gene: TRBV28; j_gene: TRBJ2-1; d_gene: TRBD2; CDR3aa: CASKGLAGEGSYNEQFF; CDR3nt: TGTGCCAGCAAGGGACTAGCGGGAGAAGGATCCTACAATGAGCAGTTCTTC
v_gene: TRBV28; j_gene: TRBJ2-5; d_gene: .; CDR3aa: CASSPSWVPQETQYF; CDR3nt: TGTGCCAGCAGTCCTAGTTGGGTACCCCAAGAGACCCAGTACTTC
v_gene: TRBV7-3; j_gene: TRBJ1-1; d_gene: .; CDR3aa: CASSSQGARNTEAFF; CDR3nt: TGTGCCAGCAGCTCCCAGGGTGCAAGGAACACTGAAGCTTTCTTT
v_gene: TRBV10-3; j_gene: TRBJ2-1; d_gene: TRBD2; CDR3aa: CAISEGLAGEGSYNEQFF; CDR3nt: TGTGCCATCAGTGAGGGACTAGCGGGAGAAGGCTCCTACAATGAGCAGTTCTTC
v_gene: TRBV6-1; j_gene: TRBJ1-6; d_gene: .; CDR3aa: CASRLLLTYNSPLHF; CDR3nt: TGTGCCAGCAGGTTACTGCTAACCTATAATTCACCCCTCCACTTT
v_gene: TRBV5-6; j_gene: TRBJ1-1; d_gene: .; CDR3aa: CASSAAGGEAFF; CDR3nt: TGTGCCAGCAGCGCGGCCGGGGGTGAAGCTTTCTTT
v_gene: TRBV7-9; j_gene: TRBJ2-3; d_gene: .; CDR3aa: CASSFVRTDTQYF; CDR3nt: TGTGCCAGCAGCTTTGTTAGAACAGATACGCAGTATTTT
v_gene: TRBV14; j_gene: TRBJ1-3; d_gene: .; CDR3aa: CASSQGGNTIYF; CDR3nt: TGTGCCAGCAGCCAGGGCGGAAACACCATATATTTT
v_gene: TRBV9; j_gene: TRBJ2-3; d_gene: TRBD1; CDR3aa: CASTIRQGGEDTQYF; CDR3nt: TGTGCCAGCACCATAAGACAGGGGGGGGAAGATACGCAGTATTTT
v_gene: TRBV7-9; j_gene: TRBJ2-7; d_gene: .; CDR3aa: CASSARLAKGYEQYF; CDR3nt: TGTGCCAGCAGCGCCAGGCTAGCGAAGGGGTACGAGCAGTACTTC
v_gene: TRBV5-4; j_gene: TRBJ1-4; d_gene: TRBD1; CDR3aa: CASKDRVGDEKLFF; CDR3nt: TGTGCCAGCAAAGACAGGGTAGGCGATGAAAAACTGTTTTTT
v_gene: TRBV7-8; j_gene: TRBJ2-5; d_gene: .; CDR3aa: CASSLWTSKTQYF; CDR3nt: TGTGCCAGCAGCTTATGGACTTCAAAGACCCAGTACTTC
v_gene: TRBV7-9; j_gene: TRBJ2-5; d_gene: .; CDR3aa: CASSLARGGETQYF; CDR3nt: TGTGCCAGCAGCCTAGCAAGGGGGGGGGAGACCCAGTACTTC
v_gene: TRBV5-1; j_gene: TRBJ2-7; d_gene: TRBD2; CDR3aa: CASSLATGLERSYEQYF; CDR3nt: TGCGCCAGCAGCTTGGCCACAGGACTAGAAAGATCCTACGAGCAGTACTTC
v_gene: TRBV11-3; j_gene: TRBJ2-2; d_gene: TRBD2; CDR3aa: CASSPLAGYDGELFF; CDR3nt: TGTGCCAGCAGCCCACTAGCGGGATATGACGGGGAGCTGTTTTTT
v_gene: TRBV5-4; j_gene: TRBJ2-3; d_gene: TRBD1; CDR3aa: CASSRSPDRDTDTQYF; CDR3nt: TGTGCCAGCAGCCGCTCGCCCGACAGGGACACAGATACGCAGTATTTT
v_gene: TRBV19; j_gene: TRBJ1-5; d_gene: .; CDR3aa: CASSKPDRGGSNRPQHF; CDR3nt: TGTGCCAGTAGTAAGCCCGACCGGGGGGGTAGCAATCGGCCCCAGCATTTT
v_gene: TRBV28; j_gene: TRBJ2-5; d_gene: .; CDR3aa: CASTSMRRIDQYF; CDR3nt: TGTGCCAGCACCTCGATGAGGCGTATAGACCAGTACTTC
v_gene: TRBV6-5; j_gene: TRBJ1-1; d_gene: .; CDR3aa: CASSYSTGNTEAFF; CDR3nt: TGTGCCAGCAGTTACTCGACGGGGAACACTGAAGCTTTCTTT
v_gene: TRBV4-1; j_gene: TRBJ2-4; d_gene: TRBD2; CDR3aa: CASSQDFSGGAANIQYF; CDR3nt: TGCGCCAGCAGCCAAGATTTTAGCGGGGGGGCGGCAAACATTCAGTACTTC
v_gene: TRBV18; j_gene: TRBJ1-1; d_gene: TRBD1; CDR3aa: CASSPTLGQGGNTEAFF; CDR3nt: TGTGCCAGCTCACCTACATTGGGACAGGGGGGGAACACTGAAGCTTTCTTT
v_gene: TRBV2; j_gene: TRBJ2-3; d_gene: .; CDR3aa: CASSGEREHTDTQYF; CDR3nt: TGTGCCAGCAGTGGTGAGAGGGAACACACAGATACGCAGTATTTT
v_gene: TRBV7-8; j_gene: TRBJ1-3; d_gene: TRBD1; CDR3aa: CASSPRQGVAGNTIYF; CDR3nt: TGTGCCAGCAGCCCTAGACAGGGGGTGGCTGGAAACACCATATATTTT
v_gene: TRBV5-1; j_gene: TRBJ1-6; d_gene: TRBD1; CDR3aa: CASSLEGQGVLFSPLHF; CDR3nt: TGCGCCAGCAGCTTGGAGGGACAGGGGGTTTTGTTTTCACCCCTCCACTTT
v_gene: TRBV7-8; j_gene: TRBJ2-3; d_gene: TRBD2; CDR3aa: CASSRASGGTDTQYF; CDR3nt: TGTGCCAGCAGCCGAGCTAGCGGGGGCACAGATACGCAGTATTTT
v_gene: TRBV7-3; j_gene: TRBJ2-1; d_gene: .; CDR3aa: CASSLGASVSYNEQFF; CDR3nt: TGTGCCAGCAGCTTAGGGGCTAGCGTCTCCTACAATGAGCAGTTCTTC
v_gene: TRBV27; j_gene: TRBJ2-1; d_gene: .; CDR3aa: CASSIVSSYNEQFF; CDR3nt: TGTGCCAGCAGTATTGTGAGCTCCTACAATGAGCAGTTCTTC
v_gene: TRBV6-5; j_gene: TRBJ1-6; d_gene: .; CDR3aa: CASRLRDYNSPLHF; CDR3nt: TGTGCCAGCAGGCTGAGGGACTATAATTCACCCCTCCACTTT
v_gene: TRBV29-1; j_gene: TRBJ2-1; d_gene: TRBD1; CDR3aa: CSPRTGERNEQFF; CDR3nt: TGCAGCCCAAGGACAGGGGAACGCAATGAGCAGTTCTTC